This T cell receptor (beta chain) was recorded in a study of blood T cell repertoires in COVID-19. Germline V lookup: CDR1 SGHDT, CDR2 YYEEEE. The CDR3 runs to 14 residues. The J segment lost 5 bases and the V segment lost 0 bases, leaving 1 base of the junction unmatched. In this sample, this clone turned up once. Different DNA sequences within this sample yield the same CDR3. Produced via immunoSEQ multiplex PCR; TCRdb's table is partial and in-frame only. The profile covers about 300,000 clones, with 85% to 90% appearing a single time and more than 1.3% taken by the ten largest. The V gene is TRBV5-6, the J gene TRBJ1-5; 8 nucleotides align to TRBD1. The receptor was isolated from a woman aged 40 to 50 who had recovered from COVID-19. The sequenced sample was peripheral blood. CDR3 in amino acids: CASSLAGGDQPQHF. Written as DNA, the CDR3 is TGTGCCAGCAGCTTGGCAGGGGGCGATCAGCCCCAGCATTTT.